This TCR beta chain was captured in a study of OX40 agonist ivuxolimab in advanced cancers. Study overall: Three patients responded partially, comprising one with hepatocellular carcinoma and two with cutaneous melanoma. Findings of the study overall: The study found among the lowest clonal expansion in partial responders at 0.1-3.0 mg/kg.

Turning to this clone: Antigen specificity is unknown.

The CDR3 consists of 14 residues. Germline V gene lookup returns CDR1 GTSNPN and CDR2 SVGIG (reference sequence). V lost 4 bases and J 0 bases, leaving 7 bases between the germline ends. Only in-frame clones appear in the TCRdb table, and some are missing; sequencing was by immunoSEQ multiplex PCR. Of about 63,000 clones in the sample, around 88% were seen once. The material sequenced was CD4+ or CD8+ T cells sorted from blood, taken in a trial of the OX40 agonist ivuxolimab. The chain combines TRBV30 with TRBJ2-6; D uncertain. This receptor was identified in an adult with an advanced solid tumor such as melanoma, head and neck, liver or kidney cancer. This CDR3 reads CAWKSASGANVLTF. The CDR3, as DNA: TGTGCCTGGAAGTCAGCCTCTGGGGCCAACGTCCTGACTTTC.